This T cell receptor (beta chain) stems from a study of blood T cell repertoires in COVID-19. Authors' processing steps: Estimated nucleated cell counts came from reference gene primer amplification. TCRdb keeps only in-frame clones here, not all; method: immunoSEQ multiplex PCR. V and J calls and clone size come straight from that table; D and trimming were deduced from the DNA. The sample includes roughly 120,000 clones, around 80% of them seen just once. This TCR derives from a man aged 65 to 79 with acute or convalescent COVID-19. Sequenced material: peripheral blood.

CDR3 DNA: TGTGCCATCAGTGATCCGACAGGGAACACTGAAGCTTTCTTT. Its translation: CAISDPTGNTEAFF. The chain is built from TRBV10-3 and TRBJ1-1; D may be TRBD1 (6 bases). Deletions cut 3 bases from V and 1 base from J, with 9 bases between. This CDR3 contains 14 residues. Germline V gives CDR1 ENHRY, CDR2 SYGVKD.